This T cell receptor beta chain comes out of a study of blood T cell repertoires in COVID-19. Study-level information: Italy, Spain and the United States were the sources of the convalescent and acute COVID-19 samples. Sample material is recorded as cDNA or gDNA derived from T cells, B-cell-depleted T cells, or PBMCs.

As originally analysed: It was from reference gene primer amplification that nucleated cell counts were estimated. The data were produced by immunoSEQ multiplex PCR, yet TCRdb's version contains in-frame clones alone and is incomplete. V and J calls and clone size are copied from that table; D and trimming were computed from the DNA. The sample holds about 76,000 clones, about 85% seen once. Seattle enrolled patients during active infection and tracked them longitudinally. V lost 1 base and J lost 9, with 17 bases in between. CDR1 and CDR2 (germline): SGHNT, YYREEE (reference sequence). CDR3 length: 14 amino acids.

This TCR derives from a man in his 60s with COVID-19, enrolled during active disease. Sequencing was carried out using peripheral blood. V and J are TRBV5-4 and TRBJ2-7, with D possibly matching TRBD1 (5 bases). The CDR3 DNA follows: TGTGCCAGCAGCTTGCTCGGCGGCAGGGTAGGGCAGTACTTC. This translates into CASSLLGGRVGQYF.